This T cell receptor (beta chain) was identified during a study of blood T cell repertoires in COVID-19. Study context: Both acute and convalescent COVID-19 samples were obtained from the United States, Italy and Spain. T cells, B-cell-depleted T cells, or PBMCs supplied cDNA or gDNA.

Original analysis: Quantification of nucleated cells was approximated via reference gene primer amplification. This table comes from immunoSEQ multiplex PCR, and its TCRdb copy is limited to in-frame clones, with some not included. V and J calls and clone size are given by that table; D and trimming were obtained from the DNA. Seen here are roughly 26,000 clones, around 65% observed once, and the top ten hold 6% to 9.5%. This CDR3 spans 14 amino acids. The germline V gene has CDR1 SGHVS and CDR2 FQNEAQ. The trim removed 4 bases at V and 3 bases at J, leaving 4 bases unmatched. The TCR was taken from a man aged 60-69 years with active or convalescent COVID-19. This chain links TRBV7-8 with TRBJ2-5; 8 bases match TRBD2. The specimen sequenced was peripheral blood. The CDR3 coding sequence is TGTGCCAGCAGCTCCACACTAGCGGAAGAGACCCAGTACTTC. It specifies CASSSTLAEETQYF.